The subject of this entry is one T cell receptor beta chain. Mismatch with germline at one junction end may stem from a read error. The data are from a study of shared clonotypes between healthy human individuals. Participating donors were healthy, HIV-negative adults free of recent acute infections or vaccinations. CD4+ cells yielded CD45RA+ naive and CD45RA-negative memory subsets. CDR3 size: 13 residues. The V gene's germline CDR1 is SGHKS and CDR2 YYEKEE (reference sequence). Data came from immunoSEQ multiplex PCR; TCRdb stores just in-frame clones and leaves some out. The sample holds about 2.3 million clones, 93% seen once.

The receptor was derived from a man younger than 35 in good health. Some clones in this sample may be carry-over from other donors' samples. The sequencing input was naive CD4+ T cells from PBMCs. Subset given: CD45RA+ positively selected. The J gene is TRBJ2-7, the V gene TRBV5-5; no clear D. CDR3 sequence (DNA): TGTGCCAGTAGCTGGTCCGGTGTGTACGAGCAGTACTTC. Translating gives CASSWSGVYEQYF.